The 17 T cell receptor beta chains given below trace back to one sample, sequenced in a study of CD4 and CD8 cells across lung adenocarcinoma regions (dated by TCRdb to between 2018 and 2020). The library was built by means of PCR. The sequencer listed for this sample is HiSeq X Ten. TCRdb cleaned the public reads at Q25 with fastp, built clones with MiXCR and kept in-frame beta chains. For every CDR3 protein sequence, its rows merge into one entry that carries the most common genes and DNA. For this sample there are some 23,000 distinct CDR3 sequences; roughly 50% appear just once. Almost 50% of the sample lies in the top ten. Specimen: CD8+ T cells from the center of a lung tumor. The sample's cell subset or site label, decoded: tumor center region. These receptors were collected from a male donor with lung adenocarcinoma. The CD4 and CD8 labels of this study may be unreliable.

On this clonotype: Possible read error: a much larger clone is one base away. CDR3 coding DNA: TGCGCCAGCAGTGAGTCGGGACAGGGACGCGAGCAGTTCTTC. Residues: CASSESGQGREQFF. This chain links TRBV10-1 with TRBJ2-1, with TRBD1 matching 9 bases. Trimming at V came to 0 bases and at J to 10 bases, leaving 4 bases not matched to a gene. Germline values: CDR1 WNHNN, CDR2 SYGVQD (reference sequence). This CDR3 is built from 14 residues.

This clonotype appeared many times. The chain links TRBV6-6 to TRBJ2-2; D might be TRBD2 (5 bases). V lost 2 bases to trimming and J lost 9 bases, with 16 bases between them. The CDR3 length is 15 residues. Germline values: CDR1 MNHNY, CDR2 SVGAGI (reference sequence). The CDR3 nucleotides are TGTGCCAGCAGTTACCCGGCTAGCCCCAATAGGGAGCTGTTTTTT. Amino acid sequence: CASSYPASPNRELFF.

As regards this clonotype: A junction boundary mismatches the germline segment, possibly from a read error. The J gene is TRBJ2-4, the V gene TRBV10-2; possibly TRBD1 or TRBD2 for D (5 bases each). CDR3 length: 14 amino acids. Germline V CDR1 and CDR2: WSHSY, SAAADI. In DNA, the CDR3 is TGCGCCGGCACGGGGCTGGGACGCACAGACACGCAGTATTTC. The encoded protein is CAGTGLGRTDTQYF.

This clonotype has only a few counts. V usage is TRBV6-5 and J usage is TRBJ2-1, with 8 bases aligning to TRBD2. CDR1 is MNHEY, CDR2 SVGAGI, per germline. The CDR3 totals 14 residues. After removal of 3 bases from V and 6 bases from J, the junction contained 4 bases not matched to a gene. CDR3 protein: CASSYTSGSNEQFF. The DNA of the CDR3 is TGTGCCAGCAGTTATACTAGCGGTTCCAATGAGCAGTTCTTC.

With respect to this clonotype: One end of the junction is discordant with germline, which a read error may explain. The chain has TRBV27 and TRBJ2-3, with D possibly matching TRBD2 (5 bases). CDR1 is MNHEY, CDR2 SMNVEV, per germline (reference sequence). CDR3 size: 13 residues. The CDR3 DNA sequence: TGTGCCAGCAGGCTGGGAGCCAGAAATACGCAGTATTTC. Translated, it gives CASRLGARNTQYF.

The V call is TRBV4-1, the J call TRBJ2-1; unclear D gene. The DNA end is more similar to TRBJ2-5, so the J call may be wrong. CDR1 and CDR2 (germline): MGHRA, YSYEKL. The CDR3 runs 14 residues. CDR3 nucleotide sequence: TGCGCCAGCAGCCCAAGACAACCTCAAGAGACCCAGTACTTC. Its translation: CASSPRQPQETQYF.

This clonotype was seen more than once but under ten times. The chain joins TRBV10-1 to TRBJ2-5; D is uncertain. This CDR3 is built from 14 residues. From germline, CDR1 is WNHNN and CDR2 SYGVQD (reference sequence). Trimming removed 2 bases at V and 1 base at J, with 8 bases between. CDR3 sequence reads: CASSESTIQETQYF. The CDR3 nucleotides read TGCGCCAGCAGTGAGAGTACGATCCAAGAGACCCAGTACTTC.

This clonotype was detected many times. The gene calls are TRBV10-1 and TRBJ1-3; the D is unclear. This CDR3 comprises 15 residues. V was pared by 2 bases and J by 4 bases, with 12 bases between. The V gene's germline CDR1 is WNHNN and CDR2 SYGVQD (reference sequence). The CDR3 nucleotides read TGCGCCAGCAGTGAGCCCCCCGACGGGGGAAACACCATATATTTT. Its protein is CASSEPPDGGNTIYF.

CDR3 DNA: TGTGCCAGCAGCCTACGGACTAGCGGGAGTTGGGGCGAGCAGTTCTTC. It codes for CASSLRTSGSWGEQFF. This chain links TRBV11-3 with TRBJ2-1; 13 nucleotides agree with TRBD2. The ends lost 5 bases at V and 10 bases at J; junction bases unmatched: 11. This CDR3 contains 16 residues. Germline CDR1 reads SGHNT; CDR2 reads YENEEA.

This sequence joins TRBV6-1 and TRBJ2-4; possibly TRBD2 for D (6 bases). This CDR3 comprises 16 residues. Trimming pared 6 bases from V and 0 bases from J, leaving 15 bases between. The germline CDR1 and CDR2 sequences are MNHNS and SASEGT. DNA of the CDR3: TGTGCCAGCAGCGACGCGGGGCTGGGAGCCAAAAACATTCAGTACTTC. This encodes CASSDAGLGAKNIQYF.

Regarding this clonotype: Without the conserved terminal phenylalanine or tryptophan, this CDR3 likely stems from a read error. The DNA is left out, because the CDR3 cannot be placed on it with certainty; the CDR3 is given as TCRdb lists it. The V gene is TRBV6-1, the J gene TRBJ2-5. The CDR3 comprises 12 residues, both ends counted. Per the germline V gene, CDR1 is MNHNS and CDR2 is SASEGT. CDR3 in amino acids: CASSTGEETWYL.

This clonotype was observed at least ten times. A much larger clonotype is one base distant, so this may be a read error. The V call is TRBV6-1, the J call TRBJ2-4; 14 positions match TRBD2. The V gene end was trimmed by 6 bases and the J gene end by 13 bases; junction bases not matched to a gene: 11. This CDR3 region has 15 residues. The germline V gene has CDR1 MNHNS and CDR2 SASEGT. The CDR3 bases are TGTGCCAGCAGGACGACTAGCGGGAGGGTCAATGAGCAGTACTTC. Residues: CASRTTSGRVNEQYF.

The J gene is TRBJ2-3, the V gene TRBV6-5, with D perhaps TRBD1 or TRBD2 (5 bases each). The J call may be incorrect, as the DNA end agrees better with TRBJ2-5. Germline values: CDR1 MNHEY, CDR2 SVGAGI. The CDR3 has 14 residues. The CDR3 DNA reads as TGTGCCAGCAGTTACACGAGGGGTCGAGAGACCCAGTACTTC. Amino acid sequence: CASSYTRGRETQYF.

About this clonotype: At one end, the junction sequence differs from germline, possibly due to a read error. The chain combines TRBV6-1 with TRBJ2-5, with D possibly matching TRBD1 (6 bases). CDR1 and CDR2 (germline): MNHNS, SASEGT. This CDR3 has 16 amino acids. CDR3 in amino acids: CASRGAGARDQETQYF. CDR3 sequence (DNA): TGTGCCAGCAGGGGGGCCGGGGCACGGGACCAAGAGACGCAGTACTTT.

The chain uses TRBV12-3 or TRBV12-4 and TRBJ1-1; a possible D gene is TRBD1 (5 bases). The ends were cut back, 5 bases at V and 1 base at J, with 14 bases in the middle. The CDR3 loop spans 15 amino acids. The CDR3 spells CASSPRVVWNTEAFF. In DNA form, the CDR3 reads TGTGCCAGCAGTCCCAGGGTTGTATGGAACACTGAAGCTTTCTTT.

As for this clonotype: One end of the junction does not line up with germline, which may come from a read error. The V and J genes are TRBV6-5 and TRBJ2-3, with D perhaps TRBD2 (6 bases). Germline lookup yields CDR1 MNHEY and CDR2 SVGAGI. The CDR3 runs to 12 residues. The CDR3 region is CASSYRGGTLYF. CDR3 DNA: TGTGCCAGCAGTTACAGGGGCGGGACGCTGTATTTT.

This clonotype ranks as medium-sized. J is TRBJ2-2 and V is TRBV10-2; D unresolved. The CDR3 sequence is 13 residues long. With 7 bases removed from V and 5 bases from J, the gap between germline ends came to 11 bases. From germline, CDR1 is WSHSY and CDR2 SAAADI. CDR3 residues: CASIQLETGELFF. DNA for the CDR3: TGCGCCAGCATCCAGTTAGAAACCGGGGAGCTGTTTTTT.